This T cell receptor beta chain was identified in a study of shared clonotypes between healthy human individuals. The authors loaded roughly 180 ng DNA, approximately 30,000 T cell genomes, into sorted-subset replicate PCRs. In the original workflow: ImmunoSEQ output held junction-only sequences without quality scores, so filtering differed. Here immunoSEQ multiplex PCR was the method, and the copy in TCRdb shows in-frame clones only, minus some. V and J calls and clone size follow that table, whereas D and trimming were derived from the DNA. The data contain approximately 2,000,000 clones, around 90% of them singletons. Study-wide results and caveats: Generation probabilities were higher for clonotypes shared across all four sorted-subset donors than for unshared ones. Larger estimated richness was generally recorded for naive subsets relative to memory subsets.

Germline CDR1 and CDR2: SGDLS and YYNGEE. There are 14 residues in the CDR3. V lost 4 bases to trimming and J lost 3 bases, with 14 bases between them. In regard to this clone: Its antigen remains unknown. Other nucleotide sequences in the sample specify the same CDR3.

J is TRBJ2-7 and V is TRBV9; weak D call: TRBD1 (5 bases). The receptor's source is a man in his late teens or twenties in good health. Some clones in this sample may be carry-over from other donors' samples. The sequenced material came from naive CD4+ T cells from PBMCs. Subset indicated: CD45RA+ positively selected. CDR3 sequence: CASSRTGASYEQYF. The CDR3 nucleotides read TGTGCCAGCAGCCGAACAGGAGCGAGCTACGAGCAGTACTTC.